This T cell receptor beta chain was identified during a study of CD8+CD57+ T cells in acquired aplastic anemia. At the level of the study: DNA recovered from sorted CD4+ and CD8+ cells had a mean of approximately 3.2 ug.

It was genomic DNA that served as the template for profiling TCR beta VDJ and CDR3. One entry per CDR3 protein, called by TCRdb with MiXCR from the reads. The sample gives approximately 120,000 distinct CDR3 sequences, over 30% of which show up once; 2% to 3% is in the top ten. There are 14 residues in the CDR3. The germline V and J ends were trimmed by 1 base and 3 bases, with 8 bases remaining between them. Germline values: CDR1 SGHAT, CDR2 FQNNGV. This clonotype was recorded many times. Before being chosen for sequencing, patients had shown CD8+CD57+ cell expansion by flow cytometry. There were no patients without severe acquired aplastic anemia.

Material: sorted CD4+, CD8+, or CD8+CD57+ T cells (not recorded which) from PBMCs. The V call is TRBV11-2, the J call TRBJ2-3, with D possibly being TRBD1 (5 bases). This TCR was recovered from a human donor with aplastic anemia. CDR3: CASSLGQLTDTQYF. CDR3 DNA sequence: TGTGCCAGCAGCTTAGGACAGTTAACAGATACGCAGTATTTT. Together with reference TRBV11-2 and TRBJ2-3, the CDR3 gives the full variable domain: EAGVAQSPRYKIIEKRQSVAFWCNPISGHATLYWYQQILGQGPKLLIQFQNNGVVDDSQLPKDRFSAERLKGVDSTLKIQPAKLEDSAVYLCASSLGQLTDTQYFGPGTRLTVL.